The 25 T cell receptor beta chains presented below share a single source sample, sequenced in a study of CD8+ T cells in alopecia areata. As the sequencing template, cDNA was produced by extracting RNA and reverse transcribing it. Sequencing used immunoSEQ multiplex PCR; TCRdb keeps in-frame clones, though not all of them. The table lists some 150,000 clones, roughly 61% of them singletons. The material sequenced was CD4+ T cells sorted from blood, taken at week 0. Receptor source: a human donor with alopecia areata.

The chain has TRBV7-2 and TRBJ1-5; D might be TRBD1 (5 bases). This CDR3 has 15 amino acids. Deletions cut 4 bases from V and 3 bases from J, with 13 bases between. Per germline, CDR1 SGHTA and CDR2 FQGNSA. The CDR3 loop is CASSSKGQLNQPQHF. The DNA for the CDR3 is TGTGCCAGCAGCTCTAAAGGACAACTCAATCAGCCCCAGCATTTT.

This chain connects TRBV7-9 to TRBJ2-4; D is perhaps TRBD1 (5 bases). The CDR3 has 17 residues. Germline V gene lookup returns CDR1 SEHNR and CDR2 FQNEAQ (reference sequence). Trimming took off 1 base at V and 1 base at J, with 14 bases between the two ends. CDR3 amino acids: CASSLVGMKGAKNIQYF. The CDR3 nucleotides read TGTGCCAGCAGCTTAGTTGGGATGAAGGGGGCCAAAAACATTCAGTACTTC.

This chain links TRBV4-2 with TRBJ2-1; 8 nucleotides align to TRBD1. This CDR3 comprises 18 residues. Germline CDR1 and CDR2: LGHNA and YNFKEQ. V gave up 1 base and J gave up 6 bases; unmatched junction bases: 14. Written as DNA, the CDR3 is TGTGCCAGCAGCCAAGGTCGCGCCGACAGGGGATTGGGCAATGAGCAGTTCTTC. Protein product: CASSQGRADRGLGNEQFF.

This sequence joins TRBV6-5 and TRBJ2-4; D is unresolved. Looked up from germline, CDR1 is MNHEY and CDR2 is SVGAGI. The CDR3 has 11 amino acids. V was pared by 6 bases and J by 8 bases, with 8 bases between. CDR3 DNA sequence: TGTGCCAGCAGGGAGTGGGACATTCAGTACTTC. Its protein is CASREWDIQYF.

This sequence joins TRBV2 and TRBJ2-3; TRBD1 matches 10 bases. The CDR3 totals 12 residues. Germline V CDR1 and CDR2: SNHLY, FYNNEI. The ends lost 3 bases at V and 10 bases at J; junction bases unmatched: 1. The DNA of the CDR3 is TGTGCCAGCAGTGAGGGACAGGGGTCGCAGTATTTT. Its protein product is CASSEGQGSQYF.

The genes are TRBV23-1 and TRBJ2-5, with 11 bases matching TRBD2. TRBV23-1 counts as an open reading frame of uncertain function. Germline trimming cut 6 bases from V and 1 base from J; bases unmatched to any gene: 4. This CDR3 spans 15 amino acids. DNA of the CDR3: TGCGCCAGCAGCCTGGGACTAGCGGTCCAAGAGACCCAGTACTTC. Protein product: CASSLGLAVQETQYF.

The gene calls are TRBV30 and TRBJ2-1; D is unclear. Germline V lookup: CDR1 GTSNPN, CDR2 SVGIG (reference sequence). The CDR3 runs to 10 residues. The V and J ends lost 5 bases and 9 bases respectively, with 8 bases between them. In nucleotides, the CDR3 is TGTGCCTGGTCGATTGGTGAGCAGTTCTTC. It encodes CAWSIGEQFF.

This clone has just a few counts. The chain employs TRBV27 and TRBJ1-2; possible D gene TRBD1, 5 bases. CDR1 and CDR2 (germline): MNHEY, SMNVEV (reference sequence). CDR3 length equals 14 residues. Trimming left V 8 bases short and J 8 bases short, with 21 bases between. CDR3 coding DNA: TGTGCCAGCCGACCCGGACCGGGACCTGGGGGCTACACCTTC. Protein product: CASRPGPGPGGYTF.

The chain has TRBV27 and TRBJ2-7; 7 bases are a match to TRBD1. V dropped 7 bases and J dropped 3; count of bases not matched to a gene: 18. The length of the CDR3 is 17 residues. CDR1 is MNHEY and CDR2 is SMNVEV in the germline V gene (reference sequence). For the CDR3, the DNA is TGTGCCAGCAAGAGACAGGGCGGTTACGACTCCGGCTACGAGCAGTACTTC. Its translation: CASKRQGGYDSGYEQYF.

This chain connects TRBV5-4 to TRBJ2-2; the match to TRBD2 covers 7 bases. Losses at the gene ends were 3 bases for V and 0 bases for J; bases not matched to a gene: 5. The CDR3 is 16 residues long. Per germline, CDR1 SGHNT and CDR2 YYREEE (reference sequence). The CDR3 DNA follows: TGTGCCAGCAGCTGGGGGGGTCCCGCGAACACCGGGGAGCTGTTTTTT. Translated, it gives CASSWGGPANTGELFF.

The chain couples TRBV29-1 to TRBJ2-7, with 7 bases identical to TRBD1. V was clipped by 6 bases and J by 3 bases; unmatched bases: 8. The V gene's germline CDR1 is SQVTM and CDR2 ANQGSEA. CDR3 size: 13 residues. In DNA, the CDR3 is TGCAGCGTGGGCCCAGGGGGAAGCTACGAGCAGTACTTC. As protein: CSVGPGGSYEQYF.

The chain employs TRBV7-2 and TRBJ2-3; D is possibly TRBD1 (5 bases). Germline V gene data show CDR1 as SGHTA and CDR2 as FQGNSA. The CDR3 has 11 amino acids. Trimming removed 7 bases at V and 7 bases at J, with 9 bases between. DNA for the CDR3: TGTGCCAGCACCCCAGGGTATACGCAGTATTTT. Its translation is CASTPGYTQYF.

CDR3 in amino acids: CSVAPDWSQPQHF. In DNA form, the CDR3 reads TGCAGCGTGGCTCCGGACTGGAGTCAGCCCCAGCATTTT. This sequence joins TRBV29-1 and TRBJ1-5; D is uncertain. This CDR3 has 13 residues. V was clipped by 6 bases and J by 6 bases, with 15 bases between them. The germline V gene encodes CDR1 SQVTM and CDR2 ANQGSEA. Full variable domain (missing parts from reference TRBV29-1 and TRBJ1-5): SAVISQKPSRDICQRGTSLTIQCQVDSQVTMMFWYRQQPGQSLTLIATANQGSEATYESGFVIDKFPISRPNLTFSTLTVSNMSPEDSSIYLCSVAPDWSQPQHFGDGTRLSIL.

V usage is TRBV19 and J usage is TRBJ1-2; TRBD1 is a possible D gene (6 bases). CDR1 is LNHDA and CDR2 is SQIVND in the germline V gene (reference sequence). This CDR3 contains 12 residues. V was clipped by 5 bases and J by 5 bases, with 9 bases between them. CDR3 sequence (DNA): TGTGCCAGTAGTTTGGACAGTTATGGCTACACCTTC. The encoded protein is CASSLDSYGYTF.

The chain carries TRBV6-5 and TRBJ1-2; D gene unclear. The germline CDR1 and CDR2 sequences are MNHEY and SVGAGI. The ends were cut back, 0 bases at V and 4 bases at J, with 15 bases in the middle. The CDR3 sequence is 16 residues long. CDR3 bases: TGTGCCAGCAGTTACTCGACTGGGAGAGGGAGCTATGGCTACACCTTC. It yields the protein CASSYSTGRGSYGYTF.

The chain carries TRBV5-4 and TRBJ2-5; 10 nucleotides align to TRBD1. This CDR3 contains 15 residues. Germline values: CDR1 SGHNT, CDR2 YYREEE (reference sequence). With 2 bases clipped from V and 4 bases from J, the junction kept 5 bases outside the gene matches. In DNA, the CDR3 is TGTGCCAGCAGCTTCCCGGGACAGGGGCGAGAGACCCAGTACTTC. It encodes CASSFPGQGRETQYF.

The chain has TRBV29-1 and TRBJ2-7, with TRBD1 identical over 7 bases. Germline CDR1 and CDR2: SQVTM and ANQGSEA. J was trimmed by 3 bases and V by 6 bases; bases with no gene match: 8. The CDR3 runs to 13 residues. CDR3 nucleotide sequence: TGCAGCGTATCGACAGGGATTAACTACGAGCAGTACTTC. Translated: CSVSTGINYEQYF.

V usage is TRBV15 and J usage is TRBJ2-7; TRBD1 matches 9 bases. Germline V gene sequence: CDR1 LNHNV, CDR2 YYDKDF (reference sequence). The CDR3 length is 15 residues. Germline trimming cut 2 bases from V and 6 bases from J; bases unmatched to any gene: 8. The CDR3 loop reads CATSRTRDREAEQYF. Written as DNA, the CDR3 is TGTGCCACCAGCAGAACCCGGGACAGGGAGGCCGAGCAGTACTTC. Together with reference TRBV15 and TRBJ2-7, the CDR3 gives the full variable domain: DAMVIQNPRYQVTQFGKPVTLSCSQTLNHNVMYWYQQKSSQAPKLLFHYYDKDFNNEADTPDNFQSRRPNTSFCFLDIRSPGLGDTAMYLCATSRTRDREAEQYFGPGTRLTVT.

The chain is built from TRBV27 and TRBJ2-7; TRBD2 is a possible D gene (7 bases). Germline CDR1 and CDR2: MNHEY and SMNVEV (reference sequence). The CDR3 extends over 12 amino acids. V was cut by 8 bases and J by 5 bases, with 13 bases left in between. The DNA of the CDR3 is TGTGCCAGCTGGACAGCGGGAAACGAGCAGTACTTC. It encodes CASWTAGNEQYF.

The chain is built from TRBV5-1 and TRBJ1-1; weak D call: TRBD1 (6 bases). CDR1 is SGHRS, CDR2 YFSETQ, per germline. V lost 0 bases and J lost 3, with 9 bases in between. CDR3 size: 14 residues. The CDR3 DNA sequence: TGCGCCAGCAGCTTGGGTCCAGGGGACACTGAAGCTTTCTTT. This translates into CASSLGPGDTEAFF.

Remarks on this clone: In the same sample, other DNA sequences code for this CDR3. The CDR3 loop reads CASSVGTDTQYF. In DNA, the CDR3 is TGTGCCAGCAGCGTCGGGACAGATACGCAGTATTTT. The chain is built from TRBV9 and TRBJ2-3; D gene ambiguous. Germline values: CDR1 SGDLS, CDR2 YYNGEE. There are 12 residues in the CDR3. V was cut by 2 bases and J by 3 bases, with 4 bases left in between.

The J gene is TRBJ1-5, the V gene TRBV30; D perhaps matches TRBD1 (5 bases). This CDR3 is built from 12 residues. Trimming shortened V by 5 bases and J by 9 bases, and 14 bases separated the two germline ends. Germline CDR1 and CDR2: GTSNPN and SVGIG (reference sequence). CDR3 sequence reads: CAWGGLPRPQHF. The CDR3 DNA follows: TGTGCCTGGGGGGGGTTACCCCGGCCCCAGCATTTT.

The chain couples TRBV29-1 to TRBJ1-2, with D possibly being TRBD1 (5 bases). Per germline, CDR1 SQVTM and CDR2 ANQGSEA. V gave up 3 bases and J gave up 5 bases, with 10 bases separating them. The CDR3 extends over 12 amino acids. The chain's CDR3 is CSVDGQGYGYTF. The CDR3 coding sequence is TGCAGCGTTGACGGGCAGGGTTATGGCTACACCTTC. Variable domain in full (rest from reference TRBV29-1 and TRBJ1-2): SAVISQKPSRDICQRGTSLTIQCQVDSQVTMMFWYRQQPGQSLTLIATANQGSEATYESGFVIDKFPISRPNLTFSTLTVSNMSPEDSSIYLCSVDGQGYGYTFGSGTRLTVV.

The rearrangement joins TRBV4-3 to TRBJ2-1, with D hard to call. CDR3 length: 18 residues. Germline CDR1 reads LGHNA; CDR2 reads YSLEER. Trimming stripped 0 bases from V and 5 bases from J, with 20 bases between. CDR3 bases: TGCGCCAGCAGCCAAGATTTCGCGAATCCCATAGGCCACAATGAGCAGTTCTTC. Encoded protein: CASSQDFANPIGHNEQFF.

This clone was seen a handful of times. This chain connects TRBV4-2 to TRBJ2-2; 11 positions agree with TRBD2. V was clipped by 0 bases and J by 3 bases; unmatched bases: 6. Germline-derived CDR1 and CDR2 are LGHNA and YNFKEQ. The CDR3 length is 18 residues. In DNA, the CDR3 is TGTGCCAGCAGCCAAGAGCTAGCGGGGGGCACTTACACCGGGGAGCTGTTTTTT. Its translation: CASSQELAGGTYTGELFF.